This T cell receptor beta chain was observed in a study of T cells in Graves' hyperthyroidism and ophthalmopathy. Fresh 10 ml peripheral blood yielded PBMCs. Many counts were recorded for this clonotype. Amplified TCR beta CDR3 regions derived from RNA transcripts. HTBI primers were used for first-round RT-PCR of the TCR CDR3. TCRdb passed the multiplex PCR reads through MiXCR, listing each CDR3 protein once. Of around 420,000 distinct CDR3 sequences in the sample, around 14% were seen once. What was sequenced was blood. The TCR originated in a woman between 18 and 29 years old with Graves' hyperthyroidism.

CDR3 sequence (DNA): TGTGCCAGCAGCTCACCGGCCCTGCGGGGGGGACAAGAGACCCAGTACTTC. Residues: CASSSPALRGGQETQYF. The V call is TRBV7-6, the J call TRBJ2-5; 9 nucleotides align to TRBD2. V gave up 4 bases and J gave up 2 bases; unmatched junction bases: 11. Germline CDR1 reads SGHVS; CDR2 reads FNYEAQ. The CDR3 consists of 17 residues.